This T cell receptor (beta chain) was retrieved from a study of beta chain features in type 1 diabetes. The study's findings and limits: Among all four CD4+ subsets, Type 1 diabetes patients had TCRB CDR3s that were moderately but significantly shorter.

The whole isolated RNA underwent reverse transcription, so sequencing captured expressed TCRB transcripts. The method was immunoSEQ multiplex PCR; TCRdb's version includes in-frame clones alone and lacks a portion of them. Seen here are 600,000 or so clones, approximately 13% observed once, and the top ten hold 0.095% to 0.15%. Only a few counts were recorded for this clone. The antigen remains undetermined. The V gene's germline CDR1 is MDHEN and CDR2 SYDVKM. The CDR3 is 13 residues long. The trim removed 4 bases at V and 9 bases at J, leaving 5 bases unmatched. Staining for CD45RO/CCR7/CD25/CD127/CD95/CD27 allowed sorting of CD4+ naive, central memory, regulatory and stem cell-like memory cells.

Sequencing was carried out using naive CD4+ T cells from blood. The chain carries TRBV28 and TRBJ2-1, with 8 bases that match TRBD1. This clonotype was obtained from a man aged 25 to 45 with type 1 diabetes. CDR3 residues: CASSSGQGSEQFF. Here the CDR3 DNA reads TGTGCCAGCAGTTCAGGACAGGGATCTGAGCAGTTCTTC.